Shown below are 6 T cell receptor beta chains from a single sample sequenced in a study of T cell responses to AZD1222 COVID-19 vaccine. The data were produced by immunoSEQ multiplex PCR, yet TCRdb's version contains in-frame clones alone and is incomplete. The table includes more than 110,000 clones, 75% to 90% detected once. The sequencing used peripheral blood, collected on day 0 of AZD1222 vaccination. The source of these receptors is an adult in good health.

The rearrangement links TRBV4-1 to TRBJ1-2; no definite D call. CDR3 length: 14 amino acids. V was shortened by 1 base and J by 0 bases, with 6 bases between the two germline ends. Germline V lookup: CDR1 MGHRA, CDR2 YSYEKL. The CDR3 sequence is CASSQGSANYGYTF. Written as DNA, the CDR3 is TGCGCCAGCAGCCAAGGGAGTGCTAACTATGGCTACACCTTC.

The chain carries TRBV6-1 and TRBJ1-2; D not certain. Trimming cost V 2 bases and J 8 bases, with 12 bases left between them. CDR3 length equals 13 residues. In germline, CDR1 is MNHNS, CDR2 SASEGT. The CDR3 region has the DNA TGTGCCAGCAGTGAAAACCGGGGTTGGGGCTACACCTTC. Protein product: CASSENRGWGYTF.

The genes are TRBV27 and TRBJ2-2; 7 bases align to TRBD2. The V segment lost 5 bases and the J segment 4 bases; nucleotides outside the gene matches: 10. The length of the CDR3 is 16 residues. CDR1 MNHEY and CDR2 SMNVEV come from the germline V gene (reference sequence). CDR3 sequence (DNA): TGTGCCAGCAGTGGGGGGGAGGCGTGGCGCACCGGGGAGCTGTTTTTT. This gives the protein CASSGGEAWRTGELFF.

This clone was observed a single time. The rearrangement uses TRBV5-1 and TRBJ1-3; no clear D gene. The CDR3 length is 14 residues. Germline CDR1 is SGHRS and CDR2 is YFSETQ. V gave up 0 bases and J gave up 2 bases, with 6 bases separating them. CDR3 sequence reads: CASSLAVAGNTIYF. In DNA form, the CDR3 reads TGCGCCAGCAGCTTGGCAGTTGCTGGAAACACCATATATTTT. Full variable domain (remainder filled in from reference TRBV5-1 and TRBJ1-3): KAGVTQTPRYLIKTRGQQVTLSCSPISGHRSVSWYQQTPGQGLQFLFEYFSETQRNKGNFPGRFSGRQFSNSRSEMNVSTLELGDSALYLCASSLAVAGNTIYFGEGSWLTVV.

CDR3 nucleotide sequence: TGTGCCAGTAGTATGACCCCGGTGGCCGGGGAGCTGTTTTTT. Its protein product is CASSMTPVAGELFF. This chain uses TRBV19 with TRBJ2-2; D gene uncertain. The CDR3 spans 14 residues. The ends were cut back, 3 bases at V and 6 bases at J, with 11 bases in the middle. Germline V lookup: CDR1 LNHDA, CDR2 SQIVND (reference sequence).

V is TRBV9 and J is TRBJ2-7, with D perhaps matching TRBD1 (6 bases). This CDR3 is built from 16 residues. The germline CDR1 and CDR2 sequences are SGDLS and YYNGEE. V was trimmed by 4 bases and J by 5 bases, leaving 22 bases between them. CDR3 sequence (DNA): TGTGCCAGCAGCCGCGCTGGACAGTCTAGGAGGAACGAGCAGTACTTC. Translation gives CASSRAGQSRRNEQYF.